Shown below are 14 T cell receptor beta chains from a single sample sequenced in a study of response to subunit inactivated influenza vaccine. In TCRdb, the RT-PCR reads were re-called with MiXCR into one record per CDR3 protein. The sample contains about 700,000 distinct CDR3 sequences, about 15% of which appear only once. The sample was PBMCs from blood, taken about 14 days before vaccination. The receptors stem from a man in his forties or fifties who received an inactivated influenza vaccine.

This clonotype has just a few counts. This CDR3 reads CASSLSSVGNQPQHF. As DNA, the CDR3 is TGTGCCAGCAGCTTGTCATCTGTGGGAAATCAGCCCCAGCATTTT. The chain employs TRBV11-2 and TRBJ1-5; D is unresolved. This CDR3 region has 15 residues. The ends were cut back, 3 bases at V and 4 bases at J, with 13 bases in the middle. Per germline, CDR1 SGHAT and CDR2 FQNNGV.

This rearrangement joins TRBV5-5 to TRBJ1-3; 7 bases agree with TRBD1. The junction had 6 bases not matched to a gene; V was cut back by 5 bases and J by 4 bases. Germline-derived CDR1 and CDR2 are SGHKS and YYEKEE (reference sequence). The CDR3 loop spans 14 amino acids. The CDR3 loop reads CASRSRTGGNTIYF. Written as DNA, the CDR3 is TGTGCCAGCAGATCGAGGACAGGAGGAAACACCATATATTTT. The full variable domain, its missing parts supplied by reference TRBV5-5 and TRBJ1-3, is DAGVTQSPTHLIKTRGQQVTLRCSPISGHKSVSWYQQVLGQGPQFIFQYYEKEERGRGNFPDRFSARQFPNYSSELNVNALLLGDSALYLCASRSRTGGNTIYFGEGSWLTVV.

At least ten counts were recorded for this clonotype. The chain couples TRBV5-1 to TRBJ2-7; D tentatively reads TRBD1 or TRBD2 (5 bases each). The V end was cut by 0 bases, the J end by 3 bases, with 7 bases between. Germline-derived CDR1 and CDR2 are SGHRS and YFSETQ. The CDR3 sequence is 13 residues long. CDR3 sequence: CASSLGGIYEQYF. The CDR3 DNA sequence: TGCGCCAGCAGCTTGGGGGGGATCTACGAGCAGTACTTC.

This clonotype showed up many times. The rearrangement joins TRBV10-3 to TRBJ1-6; D is perhaps TRBD1 (5 bases). V shed 11 bases and J shed 7 bases, with 15 bases lying between them. The CDR3 sequence is 13 residues long. Germline CDR1 ENHRY, CDR2 SYGVKD. CDR3 DNA: TGTGCCGCTCGTTGGGACGGAAATTCACCCCTCCACTTT. This gives the protein CAARWDGNSPLHF.

The sample holds one count of this clonotype. Its ends do not fully match the called genes, so a read error is possible. The gene calls are TRBV7-6 and TRBJ2-5, with TRBD2 matching 8 bases. This CDR3 is 18 amino acids long. Germline V gene sequence: CDR1 SGHVS, CDR2 FNYEAQ. CDR3 nucleotide sequence: TGTGTCAGCAGCTTAGGACCTAGCGGGTTAGGGTACCAAGAGACCCAGTACTTC. Amino acids: CVSSLGPSGLGYQETQYF.

The chain is built from TRBV6-2 or TRBV6-3 and TRBJ2-2; no clear D gene. This CDR3 is 12 amino acids long. Trimming stripped 1 base from V and 13 bases from J, with 10 bases between. Germline V gene sequence: CDR1 MNHEY, CDR2 SVGEGT. Here the CDR3 DNA reads TGTGCCAGCAGTTACTGGCAGGTGGGGCTGTTTTTT. Its protein is CASSYWQVGLFF.

The chain recombines TRBV20-1 with TRBJ2-7, with 11 bases lining up with TRBD2. CDR1 and CDR2 (germline): DFQATT, SNEGSKA (reference sequence). The CDR3 loop spans 15 amino acids. J gave up 0 bases and V 5 bases, and 6 bases lay outside the gene matches. The CDR3 region has the DNA TGCAGTGCTGGGGGCGGGACTAGCGGCTCCTACGAGCAGTACTTC. Translated: CSAGGGTSGSYEQYF.

The chain recombines TRBV27 with TRBJ2-1; D is unresolved. CDR3 length: 13 amino acids. Germline V gene data show CDR1 as MNHEY and CDR2 as SMNVEV (reference sequence). V was trimmed by 1 base and J by 9 bases, leaving 10 bases between them. CDR3 sequence: CASSLWSEREQFF. CDR3 bases: TGTGCCAGCAGTTTATGGTCGGAGCGTGAGCAGTTCTTC.

This chain connects TRBV20-1 to TRBJ2-3, with TRBD2 matching over 10 bases. V lost 6 bases and J lost 3; bases outside the gene matches: 15. The CDR3 loop spans 17 amino acids. Germline CDR1 and CDR2: DFQATT and SNEGSKA (reference sequence). CDR3 coding DNA: TGCAGTGCCTCCAAAGCGGGAGGGAGTTTGATTACAGATACGCAGTATTTT. The encoded protein is CSASKAGGSLITDTQYF.

The genes are TRBV11-2 and TRBJ2-4; no reliable D call. The CDR3 totals 15 residues. Trimming left V 5 bases short and J 1 base short, with 12 bases between. Germline assignment: CDR1 SGHAT and CDR2 FQNNGV. The CDR3 region is CASSDHGRAKNIQYF. CDR3 sequence (DNA): TGTGCCAGCAGCGACCACGGGCGGGCCAAAAACATTCAGTACTTC.

This clonotype showed up just a few times. V gene TRBV7-2 combines with J gene TRBJ2-1; 7 bases are shared with TRBD1. CDR1 is SGHTA and CDR2 is FQGNSA in the germline V gene. The CDR3 is 15 residues long. With V trimmed by 2 bases and J by 6 bases, 7 bases remained unmatched. Here the CDR3 DNA reads TGTGCCAGCAGCTTATTTGGACAGGAGACCAATGAGCAGTTCTTC. Protein: CASSLFGQETNEQFF.

This clonotype was observed many times. This sequence joins TRBV7-9 and TRBJ1-5; the D is unclear. Per germline, CDR1 SEHNR and CDR2 FQNEAQ (reference sequence). Trimming took 0 bases from V and 9 from J, leaving 9 bases between them. CDR3 length: 13 amino acids. The CDR3 sequence is CASSLAETAPQHF. In DNA form, the CDR3 reads TGTGCCAGCAGCTTAGCGGAAACCGCGCCCCAGCATTTT.

This clonotype was observed a handful of times. This chain joins TRBV10-3 and TRBJ2-2, with 8 positions matching TRBD1. Germline V gene data show CDR1 as ENHRY and CDR2 as SYGVKD. V lost 6 bases and J lost 1; bases outside the gene matches: 1. This CDR3 spans 14 amino acids. The CDR3 DNA is TGTGCCATCAGGGGACAGGAGAACACCGGGGAGCTGTTTTTT. Protein: CAIRGQENTGELFF.

The chain employs TRBV20-1 and TRBJ1-5; TRBD1 might be the D (6 bases). Trimming removed 6 bases at V and 0 bases at J, with 12 bases between. Per the germline V gene, CDR1 is DFQATT and CDR2 is SNEGSKA (reference sequence). CDR3 length: 14 amino acids. The CDR3 loop is CSAPRGGSNQPQHF. The CDR3 DNA reads as TGCAGTGCACCTAGGGGGGGTAGCAATCAGCCCCAGCATTTT.